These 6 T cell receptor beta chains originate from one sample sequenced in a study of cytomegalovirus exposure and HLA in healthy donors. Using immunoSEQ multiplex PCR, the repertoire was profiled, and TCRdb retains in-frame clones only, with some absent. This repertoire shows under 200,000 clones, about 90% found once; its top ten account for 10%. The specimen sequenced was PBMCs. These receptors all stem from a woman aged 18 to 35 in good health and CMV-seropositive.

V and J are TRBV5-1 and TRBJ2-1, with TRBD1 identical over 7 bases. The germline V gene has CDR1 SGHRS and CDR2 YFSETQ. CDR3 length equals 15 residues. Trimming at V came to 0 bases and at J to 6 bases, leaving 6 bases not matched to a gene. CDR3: CASSLDGTDPNEQFF. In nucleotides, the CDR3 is TGCGCCAGCAGCTTGGACGGGACAGACCCCAATGAGCAGTTCTTC.

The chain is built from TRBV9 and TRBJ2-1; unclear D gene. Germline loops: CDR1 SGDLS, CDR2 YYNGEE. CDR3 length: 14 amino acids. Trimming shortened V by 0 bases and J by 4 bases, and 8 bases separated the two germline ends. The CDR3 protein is CASSVVAEYNEQFF. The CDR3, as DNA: TGTGCCAGCAGCGTAGTTGCGGAGTACAATGAGCAGTTCTTC.

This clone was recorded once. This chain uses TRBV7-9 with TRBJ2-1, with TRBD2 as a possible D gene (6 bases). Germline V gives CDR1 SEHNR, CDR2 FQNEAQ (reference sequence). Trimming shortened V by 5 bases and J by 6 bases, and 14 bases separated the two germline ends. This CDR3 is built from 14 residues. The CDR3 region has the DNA TGTGCCAGCAGCCGGACTATGCCCGCCAATGAGCAGTTCTTC. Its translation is CASSRTMPANEQFF.

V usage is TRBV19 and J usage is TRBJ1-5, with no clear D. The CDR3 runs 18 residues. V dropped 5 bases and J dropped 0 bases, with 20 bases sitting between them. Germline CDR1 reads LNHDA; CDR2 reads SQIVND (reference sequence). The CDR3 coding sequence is TGTGCCAGTAGTCCCCAATCTCTCCGGGTGAATAGCAATCAGCCCCAGCATTTT. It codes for CASSPQSLRVNSNQPQHF.

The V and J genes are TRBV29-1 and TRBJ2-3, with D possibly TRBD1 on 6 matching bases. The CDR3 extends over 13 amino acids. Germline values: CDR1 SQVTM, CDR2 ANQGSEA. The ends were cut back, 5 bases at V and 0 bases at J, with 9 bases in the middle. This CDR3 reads CSVSTGSTDTQYF. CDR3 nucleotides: TGCAGCGTTTCAACAGGGAGCACAGATACGCAGTATTTT.

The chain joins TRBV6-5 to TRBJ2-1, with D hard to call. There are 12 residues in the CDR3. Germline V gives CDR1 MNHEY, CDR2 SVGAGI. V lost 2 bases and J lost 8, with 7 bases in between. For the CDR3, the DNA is TGTGCCAGCAGTTACCGCGAATATGAGCAGTTCTTC. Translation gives CASSYREYEQFF.